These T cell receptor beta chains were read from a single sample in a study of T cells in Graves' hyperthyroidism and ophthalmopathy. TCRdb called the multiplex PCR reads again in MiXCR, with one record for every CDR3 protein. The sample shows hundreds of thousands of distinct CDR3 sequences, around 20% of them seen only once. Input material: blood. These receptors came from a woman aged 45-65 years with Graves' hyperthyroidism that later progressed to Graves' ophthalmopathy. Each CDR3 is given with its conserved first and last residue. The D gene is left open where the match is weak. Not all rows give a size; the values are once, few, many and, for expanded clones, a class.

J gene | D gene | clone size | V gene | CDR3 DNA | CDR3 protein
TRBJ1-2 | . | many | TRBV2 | TGTGCCAGCAACCGGGACGGGGGAAACGTCTATGGCTACACCTTC | CASNRDGGNVYGYTF
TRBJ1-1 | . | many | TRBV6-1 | TGTGCCAGCAGTTATTGGACCTGGCCTGGCGCTGAAGCTTTCTTT | CASSYWTWPGAEAFF
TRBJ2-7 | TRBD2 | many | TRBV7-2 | TGTGCCAGCAGCCGGGGGGGCGCCAACGAGCAGTACTTC | CASSRGGANEQYF
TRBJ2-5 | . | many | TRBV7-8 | TGTGCCAGCAGCTTAGCGGCTACGGGGTGGGAGACCCAGTACTTC | CASSLAATGWETQYF
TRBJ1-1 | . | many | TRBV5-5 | TGTGCCAGCAGCCCGGGGATGGTGGACACTGAAGCTTTCTTT | CASSPGMVDTEAFF
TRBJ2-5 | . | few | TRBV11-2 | TGTGCCAGCAGCTTAGAGCCAACCCAGTACTTC | CASSLEPTQYF
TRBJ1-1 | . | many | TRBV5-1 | TGCGCCAGCAGCTTGGAAGGGTCGAACACTGAAGCTTTCTTT | CASSLEGSNTEAFF
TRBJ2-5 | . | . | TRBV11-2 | TGTGCCAGCAGCTTATACACAGGGTCTGGCCAAGCGACCCAGTACTTC | CASSLYTGSGQATQYF
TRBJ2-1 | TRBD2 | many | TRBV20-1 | TGCAGTGCTAGGCCTCGGACTAGCGGATCCTACAATGAGCAGTTCTTC | CSARPRTSGSYNEQFF
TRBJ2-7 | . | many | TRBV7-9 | TGTGCCAGCAGATTGGGGACAACGTACGAGCAGTACTTC | CASRLGTTYEQYF
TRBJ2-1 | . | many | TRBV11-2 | TGTGCCAGCAGACGGGACCTACCTCCGGAGCAGTTCTTC | CASRRDLPPEQFF
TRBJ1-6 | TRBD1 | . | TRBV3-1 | TGTGCCAGCAGCCAAGAGAGGGGACAGGGAGGTTCACCCCTCCACTTT | CASSQERGQGGSPLHF
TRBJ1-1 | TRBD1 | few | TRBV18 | TGTGCCAGCTCACTAGACAGGGATAGGGACACTGAAGCTTTCTTT | CASSLDRDRDTEAFF
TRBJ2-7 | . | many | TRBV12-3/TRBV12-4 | TGTGCCAGCAGTTTAACAGGTGGGCCAAACGAGCAGTACTTC | CASSLTGGPNEQYF
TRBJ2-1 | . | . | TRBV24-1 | TGTGCCACCAGTGATTCACAGCGGACTCCATGGGAGCAGTTCTTC | CATSDSQRTPWEQFF
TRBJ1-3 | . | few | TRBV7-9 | TGTGCCAGCAGCTTAACCAGGGGTGGAAACACCATATATTTT | CASSLTRGGNTIYF
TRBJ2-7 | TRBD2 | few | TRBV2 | TGTGCCAGCCAGACTAGCGGGTCTTACGAGCAGTACTTC | CASQTSGSYEQYF
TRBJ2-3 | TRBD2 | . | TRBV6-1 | TGTGCCAGCAGTGGAGAGACTAGCGCCGACACAGATACGCAGTATTTT | CASSGETSADTDTQYF
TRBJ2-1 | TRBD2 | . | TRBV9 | TGTGCCAGCAGCGGGGTGCGGGGGGAGGGAGGGAATGAGCAGTTCTTC | CASSGVRGEGGNEQFF
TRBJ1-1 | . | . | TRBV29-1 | TGCAGCGTTGAGGCGGGGGGGGTGAACACTGAAGCTTTCTTT | CSVEAGGVNTEAFF
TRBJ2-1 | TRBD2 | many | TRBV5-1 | TGCGCCAGCAGGCTCAGCGGGGGGTCATACAATGAGCAGTTCTTC | CASRLSGGSYNEQFF
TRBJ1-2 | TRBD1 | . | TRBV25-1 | TGTGCCAGCAGTGAACAGGGGACAGAAAGATTCTATGGCTACACCTTC | CASSEQGTERFYGYTF
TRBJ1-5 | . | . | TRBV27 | TGTGCCAGCAGTTTACTAGGGAAAGGAGATCAGCCCCAGCATTTT | CASSLLGKGDQPQHF
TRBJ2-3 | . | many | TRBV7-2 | TGTGCCAGCAGCCCCGTCACAGGATTTAGCACAGATACGCAGTATTTT | CASSPVTGFSTDTQYF
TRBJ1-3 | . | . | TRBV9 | TGTGCCAGCAGCGTAGACTGGGGAATAAACACCATATATTTT | CASSVDWGINTIYF
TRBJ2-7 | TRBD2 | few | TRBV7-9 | TGTGCCAGCAGCCCCGGTCGCGGGGGTAGCTCCTACGAGCAGTACTTC | CASSPGRGGSSYEQYF
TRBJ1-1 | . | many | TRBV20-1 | TGCAGTGCGGTGGGGGGCCAGGGGTCTAGCACTGAAGCTTTCTTT | CSAVGGQGSSTEAFF
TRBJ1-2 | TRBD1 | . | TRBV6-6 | TGTGCCAGCAGTTACACTAAGACAGGGGGCGGCTATGGCTACACCTTC | CASSYTKTGGGYGYTF
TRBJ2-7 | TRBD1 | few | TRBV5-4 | TGTGCCAGCAGCCCGCCCTACGGACAGGTTTCCTACGAGCAGTACTTC | CASSPPYGQVSYEQYF
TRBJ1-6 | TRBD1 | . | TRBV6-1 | TGTGCCAGCACCCAAAGGGACAGGGGAAATTCACCCCTCCACTTT | CASTQRDRGNSPLHF
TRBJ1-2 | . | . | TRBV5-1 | TGCGCCAGCAGCTTGGAGGGCAGCCCCTATGGCTACACCTTC | CASSLEGSPYGYTF
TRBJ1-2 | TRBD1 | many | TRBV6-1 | TGTGCCAGCAGTGACCGGGACAGCCCTAACTATGGCTACACCTTC | CASSDRDSPNYGYTF
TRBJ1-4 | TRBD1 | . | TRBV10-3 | TGTGCCAGTAAGGACAGGGACGCGGAAAAACTGTTTTTT | CASKDRDAEKLFF
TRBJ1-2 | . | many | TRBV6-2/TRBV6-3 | TGTGCCAGCAGTTACCTTAGCTATGGCTACACCTTC | CASSYLSYGYTF
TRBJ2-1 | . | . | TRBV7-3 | TGTGCCCGCAGCTTACAGACGTACAATGAGCAGTTCTTC | CARSLQTYNEQFF
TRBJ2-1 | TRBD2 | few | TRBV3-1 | TGTGCCAGCAGCCAAAGGACTAGCGAGGCCAATGAGCAGTTCTTC | CASSQRTSEANEQFF
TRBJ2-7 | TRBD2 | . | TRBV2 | TGTGCCAGCAGTGATGGGGAGGGGTGGCGGTGGGAGCAGTACTTC | CASSDGEGWRWEQYF
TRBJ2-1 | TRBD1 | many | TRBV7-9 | TGTGCCAGCAGCTTAACAGGGGGCTCCTACAATGAGCAGTTCTTC | CASSLTGGSYNEQFF
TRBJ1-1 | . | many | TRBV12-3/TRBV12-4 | TGTGCCAGCAGCCACCAGGGTAGAGCTGAAGCTTTCTTT | CASSHQGRAEAFF
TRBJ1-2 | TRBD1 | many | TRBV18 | TGTGCCAGCTCACGTGGGACAGGGGCAGACTATGGCTACACCTTC | CASSRGTGADYGYTF
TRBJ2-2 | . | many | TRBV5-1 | TGCGCCAGCAGAACCGGGACCGTAGGCACCGGGGAGCTGTTTTTT | CASRTGTVGTGELFF
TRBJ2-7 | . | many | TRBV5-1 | TGCGCCAGCAGCTTAGGAAACAGAGGCGAGCAGTACTTC | CASSLGNRGEQYF
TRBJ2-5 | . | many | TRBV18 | TGTGCCAGCTCACCGGGCCAAGAGACCCAGTACTTC | CASSPGQETQYF
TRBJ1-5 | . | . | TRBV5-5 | TGTGCCGGCAGCTTGGGACCAGATCAGCCCCAGCATTTT | CAGSLGPDQPQHF
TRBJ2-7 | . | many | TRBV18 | TGTGCCAGCTCCCGTACGATGGAGGACGAGCAGTACTTC | CASSRTMEDEQYF